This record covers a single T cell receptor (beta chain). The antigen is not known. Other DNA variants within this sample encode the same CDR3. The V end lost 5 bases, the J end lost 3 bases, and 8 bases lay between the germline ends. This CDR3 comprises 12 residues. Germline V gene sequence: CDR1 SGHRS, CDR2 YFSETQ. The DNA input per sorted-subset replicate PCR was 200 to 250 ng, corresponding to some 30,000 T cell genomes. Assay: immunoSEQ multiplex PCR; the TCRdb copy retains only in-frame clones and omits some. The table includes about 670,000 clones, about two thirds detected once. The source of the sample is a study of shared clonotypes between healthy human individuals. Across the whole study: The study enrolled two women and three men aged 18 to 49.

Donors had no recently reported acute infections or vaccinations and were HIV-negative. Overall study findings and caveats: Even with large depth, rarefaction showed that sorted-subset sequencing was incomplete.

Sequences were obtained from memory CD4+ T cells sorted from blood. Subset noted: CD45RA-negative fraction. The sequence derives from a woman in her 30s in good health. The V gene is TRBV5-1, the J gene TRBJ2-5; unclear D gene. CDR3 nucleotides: TGCGCCAGCAGTCAGACTGAAGAGACCCAGTACTTC. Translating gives CASSQTEETQYF.